The 23 T cell receptor beta chains reported below all come from one sample, sequenced in a study of blood T cells in healthy people across ages (dated by TCRdb to between 2014 and 2017). The library was produced with 5' RACE. The reads were generated on an Illumina HiSeq 2500. A second roughly 6 to 11 cycle PCR used a sample-barcoded 5' primer and a J-beta primer mix. TCRdb's own reprocessing of the public reads used fastp at Q25 and MiXCR and kept productive beta chains. Rows merge per CDR3 protein into single entries with the most common DNA and genes. The sample table records roughly 860,000 distinct CDR3 sequences; 60% to 80% of these occur just once. Jointly, the top ten make up approximately 30% of the sample. Sequenced input: blood. The source is a man younger than 45 in good health.

The chain employs TRBV28 and TRBJ2-3; D could derive from TRBD1 or TRBD2 (6 bases each). Germline-derived CDR1 and CDR2 are MDHEN and SYDVKM. Trimming shortened V by 5 bases and J by 1 base, and 16 bases separated the two germline ends. The CDR3 totals 16 residues. The CDR3 reads CASSQTEEGGTDTQYF. The CDR3 nucleotides read TGTGCCAGCAGTCAGACAGAGGAGGGGGGCACAGATACGCAGTATTTT.

This clonotype appeared a single time. The chain joins TRBV5-1 to TRBJ2-7; D is undetermined. Germline V gene data show CDR1 as SGHRS and CDR2 as YFSETQ. CDR3 length equals 15 residues. Trimming removed 3 bases from V and 2 bases from J, with 15 bases in between. CDR3 sequence reads: CASSWVAPSTYEQYF. The CDR3 bases are TGCGCCAGCAGCTGGGTAGCTCCCTCGACCTACGAGCAGTACTTC.

This clonotype was seen only a few times. The rearrangement links TRBV7-9 to TRBJ2-4; maybe TRBD1 (6 bases). The last part of the DNA fits TRBJ2-5 better; the J call may be wrong. The CDR3 is 13 amino acids. Germline assignment: CDR1 SEHNR and CDR2 FQNEAQ (reference sequence). The CDR3 DNA sequence: TGTGCCAGCAGCCCACAGGGAAAGGAGACCCAGTACTTC. Its translation is CASSPQGKETQYF.

The chain couples TRBV9 to TRBJ2-6; D unresolved. CDR3 length: 15 residues. The germline V gene has CDR1 SGDLS and CDR2 YYNGEE. With 0 bases removed from V and 1 base from J, the gap between germline ends came to 5 bases. Here the CDR3 DNA reads TGTGCCAGCAGCGTAGTGTTTTCTGGGGCCAACGTCCTGACTTTC. Its protein product is CASSVVFSGANVLTF.

In this sample, this clonotype turned up a few times. The chain links TRBV4-3 to TRBJ1-2; unclear D gene. The germline V gene has CDR1 LGHNA and CDR2 YSLEER. The germline V and J ends were trimmed by 0 bases and 6 bases, with 14 bases remaining between them. There are 15 residues in the CDR3. CDR3 bases: TGCGCCAGCAGCCAAGATGGGGTCAGCGTGAATGGCTACACCTTC. This translates into CASSQDGVSVNGYTF.

J is TRBJ1-6 and V is TRBV20-1, with unresolved D. Between the trimmed V and J ends, which lost 6 bases and 6 bases, there was a span of 21 bases. In germline, CDR1 is DFQATT, CDR2 SNEGSKA (reference sequence). The CDR3 runs 16 residues. The CDR3 nucleotides are TGCAGTGCCAAGCAAGGCGGGCGACTATTTAATTCACCCCTCCACTTT. It encodes CSAKQGGRLFNSPLHF.

Note on this clonotype: It is likely a read error, because the conserved phenylalanine at the end of the CDR3 is missing. The rearrangement joins TRBV4-2 to TRBJ2-1; TRBD2 is a possible D gene (6 bases). Germline lookup yields CDR1 LGHNA and CDR2 YNFKEQ. Trimming removed 0 bases at V and 6 bases at J, with 12 bases between. This CDR3 has 15 amino acids. The CDR3 nucleotides are TGTGCCAGCAGCCAAGATCAGGCCGGGGGCAATGAGCAGTTCGTC. It specifies CASSQDQAGGNEQFV.

The V gene is TRBV30, the J gene TRBJ2-1, with D unclear. The CDR3 runs 14 residues. The germline gives CDR1 GTSNPN, CDR2 SVGIG (reference sequence). Trimming took 4 bases from V and 4 from J, leaving 14 bases between them. Written as DNA, the CDR3 is TGTGCCTGGAATCCTAGAGACATATACAATGAGCAGTTCTTC. This sequence encodes CAWNPRDIYNEQFF. The whole variable domain, filled in from reference TRBV30 and TRBJ2-1, reads SQTIHQWPATLVQPVGSPLSLECTVEGTSNPNLYWYRQAAGRGLQLLFYSVGIGQISSEVPQNLSASRPQDRQFILSSKKLLLSDSGFYLCAWNPRDIYNEQFFGPGTRLTVL.

The V gene is TRBV10-3, the J gene TRBJ2-2; 8 bases are a match to TRBD1. The J segment lost 2 bases and the V segment lost 6 bases, leaving 8 bases of the junction unmatched. The length of the CDR3 is 16 residues. CDR1 and CDR2 (germline): ENHRY, SYGVKD. DNA for the CDR3: TGTGCCATCAGCCGGACAGGGAGGTCTAACACCGGGGAGCTGTTTTTT. It specifies CAISRTGRSNTGELFF.

The V gene is TRBV13, the J gene TRBJ2-7, with 8 bases matching TRBD2. This CDR3 has 13 residues. V was clipped by 6 bases and J by 0 bases; unmatched bases: 1. Germline assignment: CDR1 PRHDT and CDR2 FYEKMQ (reference sequence). The CDR3 DNA reads TGTGCCAGCAGAGCGGGGGTCTCCTACGAGCAGTACTTC. Translated: CASRAGVSYEQYF. Drawing the rest from reference TRBV13 and TRBJ2-7, the complete variable domain is AAGVIQSPRHLIKEKRETATLKCYPIPRHDTVYWYQQGPGQDPQFLISFYEKMQSDKGSIPDRFSAQQFSDYHSELNMSSLELGDSALYFCASRAGVSYEQYFGPGTRLTVT.

V usage is TRBV4-1 and J usage is TRBJ2-6, with 7 bases aligning to TRBD1. The germline V gene has CDR1 MGHRA and CDR2 YSYEKL. V lost 4 bases, J lost 0 bases, and 3 bases stayed unmatched. CDR3 length: 16 residues. CDR3 DNA sequence: TGCGCCAGCAGCCCGGGACAGTTCTCTGGGGCCAACGTCCTGACTTTC. Its protein is CASSPGQFSGANVLTF.

V is TRBV25-1 and J is TRBJ1-1, with TRBD1 matching 9 bases. The CDR3 consists of 15 residues. Germline V gene data show CDR1 as MGHDK and CDR2 as SYGVNS. The J segment lost 5 bases and the V segment lost 1 base, leaving 5 bases of the junction unmatched. The CDR3 sequence: CASSESGTGRTEAFF. CDR3 in DNA: TGTGCCAGCAGTGAATCTGGGACAGGGCGGACTGAAGCTTTCTTT.

V gene TRBV29-1 combines with J gene TRBJ2-5; TRBD2 might be the D (5 bases). Germline values: CDR1 SQVTM, CDR2 ANQGSEA. The CDR3 covers 13 residues. The V gene lost 2 bases and the J gene lost 1 base, with 8 bases spanning the gap. The CDR3 here is CSVEMEVQETQYF. In nucleotides, the CDR3 is TGCAGCGTTGAAATGGAGGTCCAAGAGACCCAGTACTTC.

This chain uses TRBV7-2 with TRBJ2-7; D not resolved. V lost 5 bases, J lost 4 bases, and 12 bases lay in between. The CDR3 has 13 amino acids. Germline V CDR1 and CDR2: SGHTA, FQGNSA. The CDR3 protein is CASSLNARYEQYF. CDR3 nucleotide sequence: TGTGCCAGCAGCCTCAACGCCCGATACGAGCAGTACTTC.

The V gene is TRBV28, the J gene TRBJ2-2, with TRBD2 matching 9 bases. Trimming removed 2 bases from V and 4 bases from J; junction bases left unmatched: 2. CDR3 length: 15 amino acids. CDR1 MDHEN and CDR2 SYDVKM come from the germline V gene. CDR3 region: CASSLPSGVTGELFF. The CDR3, as DNA: TGTGCCAGCAGTTTACCTAGCGGGGTCACCGGGGAGCTGTTTTTT. Full variable domain (rest looked up from reference TRBV28 and TRBJ2-2): DVKVTQSSRYLVKRTGEKVFLECVQDMDHENMFWYRQDPGLGLRLIYFSYDVKMKEKGDIPEGYSVSREKKERFSLILESASTNQTSMYLCASSLPSGVTGELFFGEGSRLTVL.

The chain combines TRBV6-5 with TRBJ2-4, with TRBD2 as a possible D gene (6 bases). Between the trimmed V and J ends, which lost 0 bases and 13 bases, there was a span of 19 bases. The CDR3 covers 15 residues. Germline V gives CDR1 MNHEY, CDR2 SVGAGI. For the CDR3, the DNA is TGTGCCAGCAGTTACTCAGGAGGGGTAGCGTGGGAGCAGTACTTC. This codes for CASSYSGGVAWEQYF.

This chain joins TRBV27 and TRBJ2-7, with D maybe TRBD1 (6 bases). CDR1 MNHEY and CDR2 SMNVEV come from the germline V gene (reference sequence). V lost 4 bases, J lost 3 bases, and 16 bases lay in between. This CDR3 contains 15 residues. CDR3 sequence: CASSWNRVEHYEQYF. CDR3 nucleotide sequence: TGTGCCAGCAGTTGGAACAGGGTTGAGCACTACGAGCAGTACTTC.

This chain connects TRBV6-1 to TRBJ2-5; 9 nucleotides line up with TRBD1. The CDR3 is 17 amino acids. The V gene's germline CDR1 is MNHNS and CDR2 SASEGT. The J segment lost 0 bases and the V segment lost 6 bases, leaving 11 bases of the junction unmatched. The CDR3 spells CASRKPGQGSDQETQYF. The CDR3 DNA reads as TGTGCCAGCAGAAAACCCGGACAGGGGTCTGACCAAGAGACCCAGTACTTC.

The chain has TRBV4-1 and TRBJ2-4; 7 bases fit TRBD2. The DNA end favors TRBJ2-7, so the J call may be wrong. This CDR3 has 13 residues. Germline-derived CDR1 and CDR2 are MGHRA and YSYEKL. The CDR3, as DNA: TGCGCCAGCAGCCAAATGGGGGGGATCGAGCAGTACTTC. It is translated as CASSQMGGIEQYF.

The chain uses TRBV20-1 and TRBJ2-7; no reliable D call. From germline, CDR1 is DFQATT and CDR2 SNEGSKA (reference sequence). V lost 4 bases, J lost 3 bases, and 13 bases lay in between. This CDR3 contains 13 residues. The DNA of the CDR3 is TGCAGTGCTAACTACAGAAACAACTACGAGCAGTACTTC. Its protein is CSANYRNNYEQYF.

The chain combines TRBV28 with TRBJ2-7; D is possibly TRBD2 (5 bases). Germline-derived CDR1 and CDR2 are MDHEN and SYDVKM. This CDR3 is 12 amino acids long. The V gene lost 10 bases and the J gene lost 1 base, with 11 bases spanning the gap. This CDR3 is CAIGEISYEQYF. CDR3 nucleotides: TGTGCCATTGGGGAGATTTCCTACGAGCAGTACTTC.

This chain connects TRBV2 to TRBJ1-2; tentatively, D is TRBD1 (5 bases). Germline V gives CDR1 SNHLY, CDR2 FYNNEI. The CDR3 has 16 amino acids. Trimming cost V 6 bases and J 6 bases, with 23 bases left between them. The CDR3 coding sequence is TGTGCCAGCAGCCCCCCAAGCGGCGGGGGAGAGGATGGCTACACCTTC. Residues: CASSPPSGGGEDGYTF.

The chain has TRBV7-6 and TRBJ2-4; no reliable D call. The CDR3 is made up of 13 amino acids. Trimming pared 6 bases from V and 9 bases from J, leaving 15 bases between. Per germline, CDR1 SGHVS and CDR2 FNYEAQ. The CDR3 is CASSSSINGIQYF. CDR3 in DNA: TGTGCCAGCAGTTCAAGTATTAATGGCATTCAGTACTTC.